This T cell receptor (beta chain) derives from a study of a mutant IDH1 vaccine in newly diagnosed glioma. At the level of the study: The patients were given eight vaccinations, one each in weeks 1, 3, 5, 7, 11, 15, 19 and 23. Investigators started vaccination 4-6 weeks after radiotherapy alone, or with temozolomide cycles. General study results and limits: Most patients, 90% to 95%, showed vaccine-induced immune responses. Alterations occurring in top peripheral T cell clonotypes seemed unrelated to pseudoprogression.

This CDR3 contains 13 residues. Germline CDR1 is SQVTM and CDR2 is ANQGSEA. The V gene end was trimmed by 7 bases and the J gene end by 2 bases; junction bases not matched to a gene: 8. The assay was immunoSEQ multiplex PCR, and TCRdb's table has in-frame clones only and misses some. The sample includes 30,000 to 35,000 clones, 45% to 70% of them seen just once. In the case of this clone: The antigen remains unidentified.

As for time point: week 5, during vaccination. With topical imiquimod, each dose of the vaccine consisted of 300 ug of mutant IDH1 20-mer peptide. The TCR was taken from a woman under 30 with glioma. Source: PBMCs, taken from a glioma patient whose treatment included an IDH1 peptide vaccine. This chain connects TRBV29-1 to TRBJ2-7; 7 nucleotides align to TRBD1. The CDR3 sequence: CSATRQGPYEQYF. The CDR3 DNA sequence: TGCAGCGCGACCCGACAGGGCCCCTACGAGCAGTACTTC.